This T cell receptor (beta chain) is from a study of tumor and adjacent non-tumor tissue in lung cancer. This sample's RNA came from whole unsorted tissue. This non-tumor lung sample came from over 3 cm beyond the tumor edge. The library came from three nested PCR rounds adapted from ARM-PCR protocols. From the multiplex PCR reads, TCRdb called clonotypes with MiXCR, one entry per CDR3 protein. The data contain 75,000 to 95,000 distinct CDR3 sequences, approximately 73% of them singletons. The V gene's germline CDR1 is SGDLS and CDR2 YYNGEE. V was shortened by 2 bases and J by 2 bases, with 11 bases between the two germline ends. The CDR3 spans 15 residues.

The sample taken for sequencing was distant non-tumor lung tissue. The source is a woman aged 50 to 60 with non-small cell lung cancer. J is TRBJ1-5 and V is TRBV9; D not resolved. CDR3 nucleotide sequence: TGTGCCAGCAGCGTCGATTCGGATGGCAATCAGCCCCAGCATTTT. Translated: CASSVDSDGNQPQHF.